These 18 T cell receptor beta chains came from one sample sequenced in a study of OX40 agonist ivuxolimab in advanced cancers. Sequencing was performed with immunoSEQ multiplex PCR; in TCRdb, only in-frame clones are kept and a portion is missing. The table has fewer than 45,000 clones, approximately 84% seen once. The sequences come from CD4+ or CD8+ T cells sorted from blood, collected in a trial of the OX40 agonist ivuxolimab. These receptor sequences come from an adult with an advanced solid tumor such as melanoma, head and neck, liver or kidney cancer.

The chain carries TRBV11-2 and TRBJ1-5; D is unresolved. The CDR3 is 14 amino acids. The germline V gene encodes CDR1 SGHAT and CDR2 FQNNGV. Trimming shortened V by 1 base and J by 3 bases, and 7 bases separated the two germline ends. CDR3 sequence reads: CASSLVGPNQPQHF. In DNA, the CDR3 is TGTGCCAGCAGCTTAGTCGGACCCAATCAGCCCCAGCATTTT.

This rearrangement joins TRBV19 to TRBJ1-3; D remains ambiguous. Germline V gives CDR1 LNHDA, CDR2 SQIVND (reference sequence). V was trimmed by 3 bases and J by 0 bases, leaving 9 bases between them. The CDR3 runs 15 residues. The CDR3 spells CASSMSYSSGNTIYF. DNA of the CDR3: TGTGCCAGTAGTATGTCATACTCCTCTGGAAACACCATATATTTT.

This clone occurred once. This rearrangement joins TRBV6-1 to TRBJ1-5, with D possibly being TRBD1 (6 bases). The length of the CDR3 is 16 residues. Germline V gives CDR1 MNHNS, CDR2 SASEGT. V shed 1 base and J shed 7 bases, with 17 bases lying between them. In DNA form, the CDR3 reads TGTGCCAGCAGTGAAGGGTACAGGGTTGTGGGACAGCCCCAGCATTTT. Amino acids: CASSEGYRVVGQPQHF.

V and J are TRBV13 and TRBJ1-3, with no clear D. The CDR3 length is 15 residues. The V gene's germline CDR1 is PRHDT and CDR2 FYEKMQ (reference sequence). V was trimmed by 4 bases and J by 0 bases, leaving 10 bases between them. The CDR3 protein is CASSSPTFSGNTIYF. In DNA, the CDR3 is TGTGCCAGCAGCTCACCGACTTTCTCTGGAAACACCATATATTTT.

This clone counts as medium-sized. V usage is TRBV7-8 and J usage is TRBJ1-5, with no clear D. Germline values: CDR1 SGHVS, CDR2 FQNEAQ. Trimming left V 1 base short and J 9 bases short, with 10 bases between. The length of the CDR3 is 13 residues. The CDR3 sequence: CASSLGDSSPQHF. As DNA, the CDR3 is TGTGCCAGCAGCTTAGGGGATTCCTCGCCCCAGCATTTT.

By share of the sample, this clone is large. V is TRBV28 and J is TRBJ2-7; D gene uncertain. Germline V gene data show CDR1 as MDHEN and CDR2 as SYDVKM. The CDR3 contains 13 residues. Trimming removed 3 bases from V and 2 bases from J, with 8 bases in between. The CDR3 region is CASSLVETYEQYF. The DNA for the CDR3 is TGTGCCAGCAGTTTGGTAGAAACCTACGAGCAGTACTTC. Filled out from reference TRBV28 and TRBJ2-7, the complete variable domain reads DVKVTQSSRYLVKRTGEKVFLECVQDMDHENMFWYRQDPGLGLRLIYFSYDVKMKEKGDIPEGYSVSREKKERFSLILESASTNQTSMYLCASSLVETYEQYFGPGTRLTVT.

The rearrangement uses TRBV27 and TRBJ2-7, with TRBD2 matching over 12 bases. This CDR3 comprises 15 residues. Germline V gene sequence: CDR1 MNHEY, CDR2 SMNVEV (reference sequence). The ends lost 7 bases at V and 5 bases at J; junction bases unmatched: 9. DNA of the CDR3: TGTGCCAGCATTCCATCTAGCGGGGGGGCCCACGAGCAGTACTTC. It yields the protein CASIPSSGGAHEQYF.

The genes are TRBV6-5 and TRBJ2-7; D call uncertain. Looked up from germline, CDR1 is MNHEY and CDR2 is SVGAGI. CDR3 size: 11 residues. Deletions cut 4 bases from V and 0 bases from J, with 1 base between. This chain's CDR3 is CASSFSYEQYF. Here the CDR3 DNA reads TGTGCCAGCAGTTTCTCCTACGAGCAGTACTTC.

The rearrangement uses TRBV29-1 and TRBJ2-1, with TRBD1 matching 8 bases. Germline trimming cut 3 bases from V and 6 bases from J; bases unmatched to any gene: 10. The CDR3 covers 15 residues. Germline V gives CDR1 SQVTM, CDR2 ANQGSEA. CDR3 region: CSVDGTGQDLNEQFF. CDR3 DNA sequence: TGCAGCGTTGACGGGACGGGACAGGACCTCAATGAGCAGTTCTTC.

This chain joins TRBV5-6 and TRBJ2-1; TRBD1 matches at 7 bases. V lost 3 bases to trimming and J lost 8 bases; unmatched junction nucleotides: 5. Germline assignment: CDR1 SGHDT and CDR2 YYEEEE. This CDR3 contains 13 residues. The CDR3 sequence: CASSSEGGHEQFF. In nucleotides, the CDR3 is TGTGCCAGCAGCTCTGAAGGGGGCCATGAGCAGTTCTTC.

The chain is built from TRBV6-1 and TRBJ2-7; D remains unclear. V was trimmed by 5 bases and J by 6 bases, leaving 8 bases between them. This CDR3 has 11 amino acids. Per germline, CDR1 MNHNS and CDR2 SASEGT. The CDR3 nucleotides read TGTGCCAGCAGTTCCGGCGGCGAGCAGTACTTC. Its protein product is CASSSGGEQYF.

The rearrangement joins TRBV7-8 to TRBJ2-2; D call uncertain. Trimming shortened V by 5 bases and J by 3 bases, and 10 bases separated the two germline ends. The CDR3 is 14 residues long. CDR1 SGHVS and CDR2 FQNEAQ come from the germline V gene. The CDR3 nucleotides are TGTGCCAGCAGCCACCCCCCAGACACCGGGGAGCTGTTTTTT. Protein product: CASSHPPDTGELFF. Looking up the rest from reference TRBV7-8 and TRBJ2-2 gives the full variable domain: GAGVSQSPRYKVAKRGQDVALRCDPISGHVSLFWYQQALGQGPEFLTYFQNEAQLDKSGLPSDRFFAERPEGSVSTLKIQRTQQEDSAVYLCASSHPPDTGELFFGEGSRLTVL.

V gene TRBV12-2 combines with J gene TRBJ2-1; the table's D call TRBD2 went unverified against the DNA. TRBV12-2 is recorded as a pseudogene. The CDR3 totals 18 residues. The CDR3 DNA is TGTGCAAGTCGCTTAGGACTAGCGGGGGAAGGGGGATACAATGAGCAGTTCTTC. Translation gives CASRLGLAGEGGYNEQFF.

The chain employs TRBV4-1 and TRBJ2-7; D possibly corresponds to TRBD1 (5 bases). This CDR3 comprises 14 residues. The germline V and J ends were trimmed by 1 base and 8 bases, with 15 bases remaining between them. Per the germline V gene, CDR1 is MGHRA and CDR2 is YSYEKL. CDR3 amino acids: CASSQVPGPEKQYF. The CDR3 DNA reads TGCGCCAGCAGCCAAGTGCCAGGGCCGGAGAAGCAGTACTTC.

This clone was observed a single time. The CDR3 DNA sequence: TGTGCCAGCAGCTTAACACTAGCGGGGCCGTGGAGAACCGGGGAGCTGTTTTTT. Amino acid sequence: CASSLTLAGPWRTGELFF. The V and J genes are TRBV7-6 and TRBJ2-2; TRBD2 matches at 10 bases. Germline CDR1 and CDR2: SGHVS and FNYEAQ. The V and J ends lost 2 bases and 5 bases, in that order; junction bases with no gene match: 11. The CDR3 contains 18 residues.

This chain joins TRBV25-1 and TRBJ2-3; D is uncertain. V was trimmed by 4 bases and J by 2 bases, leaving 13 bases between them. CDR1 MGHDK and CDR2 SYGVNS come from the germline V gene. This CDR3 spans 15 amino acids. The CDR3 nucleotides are TGTGCCAGCAGTGGTTGGAGTCTTTTCACAGATACGCAGTATTTT. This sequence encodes CASSGWSLFTDTQYF. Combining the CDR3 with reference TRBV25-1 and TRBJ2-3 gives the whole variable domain EADIYQTPRYLVIGTGKKITLECSQTMGHDKMYWYQQDPGMELHLIHYSYGVNSTEKGDLSSESTVSRIRTEHFPLTLESARPSHTSQYLCASSGWSLFTDTQYFGPGTRLTVL.

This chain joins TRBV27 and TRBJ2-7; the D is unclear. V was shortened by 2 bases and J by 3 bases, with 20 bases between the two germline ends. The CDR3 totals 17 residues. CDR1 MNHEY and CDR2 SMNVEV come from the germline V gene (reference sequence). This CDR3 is CASSLSFSTYTSYEQYF. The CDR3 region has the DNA TGTGCCAGCAGTTTAAGTTTCAGCACCTATACCAGCTACGAGCAGTACTTC.

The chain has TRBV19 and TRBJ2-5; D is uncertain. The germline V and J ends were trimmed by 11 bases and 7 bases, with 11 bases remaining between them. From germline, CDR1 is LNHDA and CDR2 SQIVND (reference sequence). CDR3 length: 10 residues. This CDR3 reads CAALVGTQYF. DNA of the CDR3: TGTGCCGCCCTAGTCGGGACCCAGTACTTC.